The clone carrying this T cell receptor (beta chain) occurred a few times. Its antigen remains unknown. The data were obtained in a study of CD8+ T cells in alopecia areata. Following extraction, RNA underwent reverse transcription to cDNA, which served as the sequencing template. TCRdb's table, derived via immunoSEQ multiplex PCR, lists solely in-frame clones and lacks some. Of 200,000 to 250,000 clones listed, 67% are singletons. This CDR3 is built from 17 residues. The trim removed 5 bases at V and 0 bases at J, leaving 6 bases unmatched. Germline CDR1 and CDR2: MNHEY and SMNVEV (reference sequence). General observations from the study: Normal scalp showed lower clonality than lesional scalp, especially alopecia totalis/universalis.

This chain connects TRBV27 to TRBJ2-1; the match to TRBD2 covers 11 bases. The sequence was obtained from a human donor with alopecia areata. Here the sequenced sample was CD4+ T cells sorted from blood, taken at week 0. CDR3 loop: CASSRTSGGHSYNEQFF. The CDR3 DNA reads as TGTGCCAGCAGTCGAACTAGCGGGGGCCACTCCTACAATGAGCAGTTCTTC.